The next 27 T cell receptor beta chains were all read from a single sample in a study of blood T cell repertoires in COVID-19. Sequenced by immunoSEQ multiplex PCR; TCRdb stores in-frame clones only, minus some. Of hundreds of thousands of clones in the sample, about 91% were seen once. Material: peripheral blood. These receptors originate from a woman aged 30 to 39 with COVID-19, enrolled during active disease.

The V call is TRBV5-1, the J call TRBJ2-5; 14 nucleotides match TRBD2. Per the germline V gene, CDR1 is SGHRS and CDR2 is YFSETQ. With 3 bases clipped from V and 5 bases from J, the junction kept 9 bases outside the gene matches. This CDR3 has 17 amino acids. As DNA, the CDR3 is TGCGCCAGCAGCTATCGAGTTAGACTAGCGGGGGGGGAGACCCAGTACTTC. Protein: CASSYRVRLAGGETQYF. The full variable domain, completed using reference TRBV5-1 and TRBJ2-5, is KAGVTQTPRYLIKTRGQQVTLSCSPISGHRSVSWYQQTPGQGLQFLFEYFSETQRNKGNFPGRFSGRQFSNSRSEMNVSTLELGDSALYLCASSYRVRLAGGETQYFGPGTRLLVL.

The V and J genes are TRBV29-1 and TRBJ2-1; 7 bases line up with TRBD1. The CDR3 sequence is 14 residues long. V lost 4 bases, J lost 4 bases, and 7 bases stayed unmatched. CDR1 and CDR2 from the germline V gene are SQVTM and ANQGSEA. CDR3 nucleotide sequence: TGCAGCGTTGCCCCCCTGACAGGGTACAATGAGCAGTTCTTC. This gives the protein CSVAPLTGYNEQFF.

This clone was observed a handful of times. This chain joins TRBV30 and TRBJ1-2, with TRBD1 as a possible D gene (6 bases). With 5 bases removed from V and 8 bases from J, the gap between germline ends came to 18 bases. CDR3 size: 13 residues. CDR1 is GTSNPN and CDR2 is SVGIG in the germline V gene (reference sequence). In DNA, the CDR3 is TGTGCCTGGCGTCTGGGGACAACGGGGGGCTACACCTTC. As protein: CAWRLGTTGGYTF.

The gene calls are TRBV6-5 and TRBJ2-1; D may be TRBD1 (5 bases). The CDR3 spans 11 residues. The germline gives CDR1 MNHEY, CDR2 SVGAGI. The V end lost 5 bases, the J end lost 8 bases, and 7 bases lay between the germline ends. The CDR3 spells CASSRGHEQFF. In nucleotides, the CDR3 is TGTGCCAGCAGTAGGGGCCATGAGCAGTTCTTC.

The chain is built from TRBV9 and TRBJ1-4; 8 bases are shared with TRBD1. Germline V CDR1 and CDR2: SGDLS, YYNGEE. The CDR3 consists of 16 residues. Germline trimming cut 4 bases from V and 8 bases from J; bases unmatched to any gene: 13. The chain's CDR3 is CASSTEPGTGSEKLFF. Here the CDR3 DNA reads TGTGCCAGCAGCACCGAGCCAGGGACAGGTTCGGAAAAACTGTTTTTT. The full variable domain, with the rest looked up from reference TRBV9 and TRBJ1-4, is DSGVTQTPKHLITATGQRVTLRCSPRSGDLSVYWYQQSLDQGLQFLIQYYNGEERAKGNILERFSAQQFPDLHSELNLSSLELGDSALYFCASSTEPGTGSEKLFFGSGTQLSVL.

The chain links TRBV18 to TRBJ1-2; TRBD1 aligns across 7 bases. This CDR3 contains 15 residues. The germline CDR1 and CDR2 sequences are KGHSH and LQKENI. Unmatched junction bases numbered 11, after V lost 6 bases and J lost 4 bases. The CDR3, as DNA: TGTGCCAGCTCTCAAAGGACAGGCTTGATCTATGGCTACACCTTC. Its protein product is CASSQRTGLIYGYTF.

CDR3 bases: TGTGCCAGCAGACCTCCGGGACAGGGGGCGACCGGGGAGCTGTTTTTT. Translated: CASRPPGQGATGELFF. The chain is built from TRBV7-2 and TRBJ2-2, with TRBD1 matching 12 bases. CDR3 length equals 16 residues. V shed 6 bases and J 5 bases; nucleotides not matched to a gene: 7. Germline CDR1 is SGHTA and CDR2 is FQGNSA. Combining the CDR3 with reference TRBV7-2 and TRBJ2-2 gives the whole variable domain GAGVSQSPSNKVTEKGKDVELRCDPISGHTALYWYRQSLGQGLEFLIYFQGNSAPDKSGLPSDRFSAERTGGSVSTLTIQRTQQEDSAVYLCASRPPGQGATGELFFGEGSRLTVL.

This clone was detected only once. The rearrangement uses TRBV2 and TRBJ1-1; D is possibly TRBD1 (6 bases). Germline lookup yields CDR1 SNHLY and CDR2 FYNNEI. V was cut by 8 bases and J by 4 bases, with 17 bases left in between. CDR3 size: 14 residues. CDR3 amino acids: CASFQRGAGTEAFF. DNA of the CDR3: TGTGCCAGCTTCCAGCGGGGGGCAGGCACTGAAGCTTTCTTT. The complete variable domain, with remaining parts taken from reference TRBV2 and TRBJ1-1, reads EPEVTQTPSHQVTQMGQEVILRCVPISNHLYFYWYRQILGQKVEFLVSFYNNEISEKSEIFDDQFSVERPDGSNFTLKIRSTKLEDSAMYFCASFQRGAGTEAFFGQGTRLTVV.

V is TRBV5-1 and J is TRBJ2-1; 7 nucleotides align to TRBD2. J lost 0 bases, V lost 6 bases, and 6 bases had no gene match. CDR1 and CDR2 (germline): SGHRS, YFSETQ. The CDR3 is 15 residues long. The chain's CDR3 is CASNKAGYSYNEQFF. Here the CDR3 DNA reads TGCGCCAGCAACAAAGCGGGGTACTCCTACAATGAGCAGTTCTTC.

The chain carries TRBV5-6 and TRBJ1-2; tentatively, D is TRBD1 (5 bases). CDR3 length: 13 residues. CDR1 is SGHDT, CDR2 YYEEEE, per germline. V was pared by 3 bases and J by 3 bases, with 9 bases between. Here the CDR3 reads CASSSGTDYGYTF. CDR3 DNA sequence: TGTGCCAGCAGCTCCGGGACTGACTATGGCTACACCTTC.

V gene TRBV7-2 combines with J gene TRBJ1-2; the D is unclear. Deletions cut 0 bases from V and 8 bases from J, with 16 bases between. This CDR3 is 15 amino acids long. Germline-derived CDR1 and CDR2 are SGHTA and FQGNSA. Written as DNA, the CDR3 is TGTGCCAGCAGCTTAGCGCTGACTCTTTCGGAAGGCTACACCTTC. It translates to CASSLALTLSEGYTF.

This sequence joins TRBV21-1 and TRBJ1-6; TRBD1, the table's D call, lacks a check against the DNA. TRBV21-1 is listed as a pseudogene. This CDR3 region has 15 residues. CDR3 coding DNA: TGTGCCAGCAGCTTACAGGGGGCGTATAATTCACCCCTCCACTTT. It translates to CASSLQGAYNSPLHF.

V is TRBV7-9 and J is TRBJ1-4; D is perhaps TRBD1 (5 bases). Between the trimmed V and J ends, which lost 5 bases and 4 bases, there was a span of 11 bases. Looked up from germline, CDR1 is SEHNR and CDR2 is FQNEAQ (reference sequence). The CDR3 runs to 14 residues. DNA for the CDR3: TGTGCCAGCAGCGACGGACAAATTAATGAAAAACTGTTTTTT. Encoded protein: CASSDGQINEKLFF.

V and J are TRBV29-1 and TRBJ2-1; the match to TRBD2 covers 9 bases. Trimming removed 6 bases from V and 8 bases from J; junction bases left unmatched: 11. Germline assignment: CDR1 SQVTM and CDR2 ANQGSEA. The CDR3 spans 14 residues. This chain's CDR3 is CSVGVSGSVDEQFF. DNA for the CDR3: TGCAGCGTCGGGGTTAGCGGGAGTGTCGATGAGCAGTTCTTC.

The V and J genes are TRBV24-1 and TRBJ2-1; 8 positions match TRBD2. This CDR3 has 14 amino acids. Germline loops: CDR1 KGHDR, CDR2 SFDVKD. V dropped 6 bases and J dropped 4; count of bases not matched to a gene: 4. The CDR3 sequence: CATSSAGGYNEQFF. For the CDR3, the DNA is TGTGCCACCAGTTCGGCGGGGGGATACAATGAGCAGTTCTTC.

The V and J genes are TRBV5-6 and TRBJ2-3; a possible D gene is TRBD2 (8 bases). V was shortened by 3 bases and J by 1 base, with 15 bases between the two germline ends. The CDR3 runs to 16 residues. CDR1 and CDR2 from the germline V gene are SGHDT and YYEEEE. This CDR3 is CASSSGGTDGTDTQYF. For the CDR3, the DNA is TGTGCCAGCAGCTCGGGGGGGACAGACGGCACAGATACGCAGTATTTT.

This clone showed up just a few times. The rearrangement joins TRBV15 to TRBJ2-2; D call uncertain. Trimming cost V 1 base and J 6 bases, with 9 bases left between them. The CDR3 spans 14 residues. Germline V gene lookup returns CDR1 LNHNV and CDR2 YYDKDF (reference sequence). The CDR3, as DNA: TGTGCCACCAGCAGAGCCGTTCCCTCCGGGGAGCTGTTTTTT. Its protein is CATSRAVPSGELFF. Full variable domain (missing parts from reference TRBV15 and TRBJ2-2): DAMVIQNPRYQVTQFGKPVTLSCSQTLNHNVMYWYQQKSSQAPKLLFHYYDKDFNNEADTPDNFQSRRPNTSFCFLDIRSPGLGDTAMYLCATSRAVPSGELFFGEGSRLTVL.

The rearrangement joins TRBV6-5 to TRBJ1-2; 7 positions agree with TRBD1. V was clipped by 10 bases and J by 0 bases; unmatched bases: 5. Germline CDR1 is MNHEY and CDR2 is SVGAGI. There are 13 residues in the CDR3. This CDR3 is CATQGTANYGYTF. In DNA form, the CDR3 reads TGTGCCACCCAGGGGACAGCTAACTATGGCTACACCTTC.

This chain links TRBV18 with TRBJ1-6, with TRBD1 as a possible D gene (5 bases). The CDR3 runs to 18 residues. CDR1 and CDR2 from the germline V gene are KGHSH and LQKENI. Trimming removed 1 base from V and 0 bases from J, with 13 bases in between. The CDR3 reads CASSPQGRASSYNSPLHF. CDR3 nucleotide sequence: TGTGCCAGCTCACCACAGGGGAGGGCGAGCTCCTATAATTCACCCCTCCACTTT. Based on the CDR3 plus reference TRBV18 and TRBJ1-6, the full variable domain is NAGVMQNPRHLVRRRGQEARLRCSPMKGHSHVYWYRQLPEEGLKFMVYLQKENIIDESGMPKERFSAEFPKEGPSILRIQQVVRGDSAAYFCASSPQGRASSYNSPLHFGNGTRLTVT.

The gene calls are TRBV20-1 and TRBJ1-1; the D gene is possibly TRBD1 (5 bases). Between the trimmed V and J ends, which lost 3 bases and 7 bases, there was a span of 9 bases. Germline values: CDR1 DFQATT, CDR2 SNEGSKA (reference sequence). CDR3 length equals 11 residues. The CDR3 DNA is TGCAGTGCTAGGGGGGGGTTTGAAGCTTTCTTT. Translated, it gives CSARGGFEAFF.

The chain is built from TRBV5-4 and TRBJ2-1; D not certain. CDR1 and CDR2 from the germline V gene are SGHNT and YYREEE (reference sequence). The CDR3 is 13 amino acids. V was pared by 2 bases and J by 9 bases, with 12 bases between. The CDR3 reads CASSFEDQVEQFF. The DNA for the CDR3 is TGTGCCAGCAGCTTTGAAGACCAGGTTGAGCAGTTCTTC.

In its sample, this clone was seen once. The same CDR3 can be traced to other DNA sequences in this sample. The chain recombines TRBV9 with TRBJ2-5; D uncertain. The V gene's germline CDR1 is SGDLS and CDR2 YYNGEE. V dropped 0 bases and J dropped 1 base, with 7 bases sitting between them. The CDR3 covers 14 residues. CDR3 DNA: TGTGCCAGCAGCGTAGGGGCCGGCCAAGAGACCCAGTACTTC. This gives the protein CASSVGAGQETQYF. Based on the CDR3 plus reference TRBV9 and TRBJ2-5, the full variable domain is DSGVTQTPKHLITATGQRVTLRCSPRSGDLSVYWYQQSLDQGLQFLIQYYNGEERAKGNILERFSAQQFPDLHSELNLSSLELGDSALYFCASSVGAGQETQYFGPGTRLLVL.

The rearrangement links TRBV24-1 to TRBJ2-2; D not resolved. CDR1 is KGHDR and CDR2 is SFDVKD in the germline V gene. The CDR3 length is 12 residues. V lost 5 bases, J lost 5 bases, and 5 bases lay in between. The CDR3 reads CATSVRTGELFF. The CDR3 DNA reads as TGTGCCACCAGTGTTAGAACCGGGGAGCTGTTTTTT.

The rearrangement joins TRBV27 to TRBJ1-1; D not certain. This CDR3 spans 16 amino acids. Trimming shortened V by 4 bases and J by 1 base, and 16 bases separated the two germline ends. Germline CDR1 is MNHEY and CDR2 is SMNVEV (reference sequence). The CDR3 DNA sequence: TGTGCCAGCAGTTCCCCCCCCCACCGGGGGAACACTGAAGCTTTCTTT. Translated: CASSSPPHRGNTEAFF.

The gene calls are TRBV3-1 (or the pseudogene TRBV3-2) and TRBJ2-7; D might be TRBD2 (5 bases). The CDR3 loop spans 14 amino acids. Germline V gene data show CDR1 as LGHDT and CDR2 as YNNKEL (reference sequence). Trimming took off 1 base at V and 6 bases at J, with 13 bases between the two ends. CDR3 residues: CASSQASSPSEQYV. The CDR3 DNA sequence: TGTGCCAGCAGCCAAGCTAGCAGCCCTTCCGAGCAGTACGTC.

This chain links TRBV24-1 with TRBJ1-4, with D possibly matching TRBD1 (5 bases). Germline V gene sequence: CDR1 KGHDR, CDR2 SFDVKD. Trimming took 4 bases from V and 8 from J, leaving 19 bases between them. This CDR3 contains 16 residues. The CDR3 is CATSEAAAAGGEKLFF. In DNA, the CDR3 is TGTGCCACCAGTGAAGCCGCGGCAGCGGGGGGGGAAAAACTGTTTTTT.

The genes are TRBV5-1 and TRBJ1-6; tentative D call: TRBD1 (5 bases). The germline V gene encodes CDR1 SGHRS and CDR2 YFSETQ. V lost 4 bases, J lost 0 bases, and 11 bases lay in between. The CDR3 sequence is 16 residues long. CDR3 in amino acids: CASSGSGFSYNSPLHF. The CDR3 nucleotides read TGCGCCAGCAGCGGGTCAGGGTTCTCCTATAATTCACCCCTCCACTTT. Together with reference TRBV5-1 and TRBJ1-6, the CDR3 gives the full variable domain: KAGVTQTPRYLIKTRGQQVTLSCSPISGHRSVSWYQQTPGQGLQFLFEYFSETQRNKGNFPGRFSGRQFSNSRSEMNVSTLELGDSALYLCASSGSGFSYNSPLHFGNGTRLTVT.